This T cell receptor beta chain was captured in a study of monozygotic twins with inflammatory bowel disease. Worth noting for this clonotype: Its antigen remains unknown.

Study observations and caveats: With others, IBD patients shared fewer clonotypes than healthy twins did, especially with disease activity. Twin concordance left repertoire similarity unchanged, with limited power a possible explanation for this lack of difference.

Following a re-call of the 5' RACE reads, TCRdb has one entry per CDR3 protein and lacks DNA. The listing contains roughly 300,000 distinct CDR3 sequences. Germline CDR1 reads SGHRS; CDR2 reads YFSETQ. This CDR3 spans 14 amino acids. Isolation of total RNA was performed on whole blood, with no prior T cell sorting. The sequencing sample was made of blood. The chain joins TRBV5-1 to TRBJ2-7; the TCRdb D gene call, TRBD2, has no DNA to confirm it. The receptor was derived from a human donor with ulcerative colitis or Crohn's disease, or a healthy co-twin of an affected twin (not recorded which). The CDR3 sequence is CASRDRPTQNEQYF.